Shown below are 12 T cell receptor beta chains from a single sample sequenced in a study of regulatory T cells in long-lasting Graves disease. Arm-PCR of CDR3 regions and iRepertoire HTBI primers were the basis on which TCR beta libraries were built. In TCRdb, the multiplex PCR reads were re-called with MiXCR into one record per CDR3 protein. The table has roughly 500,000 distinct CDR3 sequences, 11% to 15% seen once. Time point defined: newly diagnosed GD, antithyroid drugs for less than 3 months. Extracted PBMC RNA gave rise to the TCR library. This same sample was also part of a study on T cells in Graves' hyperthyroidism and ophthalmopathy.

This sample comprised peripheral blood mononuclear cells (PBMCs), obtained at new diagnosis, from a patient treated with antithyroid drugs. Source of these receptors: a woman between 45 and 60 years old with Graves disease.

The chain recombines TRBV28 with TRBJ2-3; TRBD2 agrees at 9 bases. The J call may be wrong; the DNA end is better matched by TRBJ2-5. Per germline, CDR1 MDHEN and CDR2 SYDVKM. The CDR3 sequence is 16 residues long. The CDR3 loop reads CASTEWSAGGMETQYF. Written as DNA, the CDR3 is TGTGCCAGCACCGAGTGGAGCGCGGGAGGGATGGAGACCCAGTACTTC.

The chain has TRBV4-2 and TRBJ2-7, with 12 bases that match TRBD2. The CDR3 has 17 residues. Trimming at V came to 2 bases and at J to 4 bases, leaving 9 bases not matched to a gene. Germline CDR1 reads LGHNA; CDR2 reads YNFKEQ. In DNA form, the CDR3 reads TGTGCCAGCAGCCAATTCTCTAGCGGGAGGGCCCGGTACGAGCAGTACTTC. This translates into CASSQFSSGRARYEQYF.

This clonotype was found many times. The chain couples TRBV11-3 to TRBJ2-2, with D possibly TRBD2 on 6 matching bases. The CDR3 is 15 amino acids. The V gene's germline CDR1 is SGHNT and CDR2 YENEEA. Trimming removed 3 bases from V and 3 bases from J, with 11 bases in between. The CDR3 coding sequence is TGTGCCAGCAGCTTTGGGGGGATCGACACCGGGGAGCTGTTTTTT. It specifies CASSFGGIDTGELFF.

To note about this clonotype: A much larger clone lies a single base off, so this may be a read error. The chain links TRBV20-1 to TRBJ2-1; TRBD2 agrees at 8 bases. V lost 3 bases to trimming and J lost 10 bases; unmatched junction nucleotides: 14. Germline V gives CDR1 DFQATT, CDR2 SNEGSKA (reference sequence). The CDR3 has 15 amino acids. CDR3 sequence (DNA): TGCAGTGCTAGTGGGAGAGCGGGAGTAGTCGACGAGCAGTTCTTC. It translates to CSASGRAGVVDEQFF.

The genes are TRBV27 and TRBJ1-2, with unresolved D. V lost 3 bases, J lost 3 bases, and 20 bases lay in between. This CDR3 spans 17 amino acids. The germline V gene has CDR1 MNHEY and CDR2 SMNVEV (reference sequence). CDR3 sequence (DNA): TGTGCCAGCAGTTTTGGCGGAGGTCCGAGACACCACTATGGCTACACCTTC. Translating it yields CASSFGGGPRHHYGYTF.

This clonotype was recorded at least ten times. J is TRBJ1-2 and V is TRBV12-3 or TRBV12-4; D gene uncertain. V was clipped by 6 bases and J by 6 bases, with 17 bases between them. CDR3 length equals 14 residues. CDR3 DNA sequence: TGTGCCAGCAGATCCCGGGCCGGATTTCATGGCTACACCTTC. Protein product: CASRSRAGFHGYTF.

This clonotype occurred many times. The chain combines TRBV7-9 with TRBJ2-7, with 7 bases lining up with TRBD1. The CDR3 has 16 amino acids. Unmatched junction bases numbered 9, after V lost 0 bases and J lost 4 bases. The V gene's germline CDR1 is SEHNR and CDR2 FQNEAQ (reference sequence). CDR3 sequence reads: CASSLAGTDPTYEQYF. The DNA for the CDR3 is TGTGCCAGCAGCTTAGCGGGGACAGACCCCACGTACGAGCAGTACTTC.

Here the CDR3 reads CASSRDWGAGAVDTQYF. CDR3 DNA: TGTGCCAGCAGCAGGGACTGGGGCGCGGGAGCGGTAGATACGCAGTATTTT. The rearrangement links TRBV5-6 to TRBJ2-3; 7 bases line up with TRBD2. Per the germline V gene, CDR1 is SGHDT and CDR2 is YYEEEE. Trimming removed 4 bases from V and 5 bases from J; junction bases left unmatched: 16. The CDR3 runs to 17 residues.

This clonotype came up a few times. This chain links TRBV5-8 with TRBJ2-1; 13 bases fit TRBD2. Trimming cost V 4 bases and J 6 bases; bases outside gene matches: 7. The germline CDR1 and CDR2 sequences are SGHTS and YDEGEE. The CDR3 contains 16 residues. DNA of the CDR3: TGTGCCAGCAGCGCGGGACTAGCGGGGAATATCAATGAGCAGTTCTTC. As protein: CASSAGLAGNINEQFF.

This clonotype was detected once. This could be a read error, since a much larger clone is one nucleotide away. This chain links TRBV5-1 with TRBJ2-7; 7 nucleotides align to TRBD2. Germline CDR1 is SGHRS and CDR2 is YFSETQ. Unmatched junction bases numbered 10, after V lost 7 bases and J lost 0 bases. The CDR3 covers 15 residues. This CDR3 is CASGSDGGSSYEQYF. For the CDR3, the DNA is TGCGCCAGCGGCTCCGACGGGGGGAGCTCCTACGAGCAGTACTTC.

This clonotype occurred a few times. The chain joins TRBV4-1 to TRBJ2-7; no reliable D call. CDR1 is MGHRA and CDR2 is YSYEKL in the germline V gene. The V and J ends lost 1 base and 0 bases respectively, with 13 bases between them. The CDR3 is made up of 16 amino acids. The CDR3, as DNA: TGCGCCAGCAGCCAAGGGTCACGGGCTAGCTCCTACGAGCAGTACTTC. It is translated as CASSQGSRASSYEQYF.

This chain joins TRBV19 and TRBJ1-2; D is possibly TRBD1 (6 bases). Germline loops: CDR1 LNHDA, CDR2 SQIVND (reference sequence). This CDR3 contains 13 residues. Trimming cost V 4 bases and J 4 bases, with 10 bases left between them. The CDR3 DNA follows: TGTGCCAGTAGTACTCAGGGGATCTATGGCTACACCTTC. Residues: CASSTQGIYGYTF.